The 21 T cell receptor beta chains below come from one sample, sequenced in a study of T cell clones after liver transplantation (dated 2019 in TCRdb). Their antigen targets remain unknown. Proliferating CFSE-low cells from the MLR were sequenced to define alloreactive TCRbeta sequences. Library generation was performed with the immunoSEQ multiplex PCR assay. TCRdb retrieved this table from immuneACCESS and kept in-frame rearrangements only. Not all clones are present; in checked studies, unresolved V genes account for under half, and no reason is known for the remainder. Recorded for this sample are some 5,100 clones; about 32% of them occurred a single time. About 4.8% of the sample is taken by the ten largest. The sequencing input was CD4+ T cells from cultured PBMCs. These receptors all stem from a human patient who received a liver transplant. Following transplantation, part of the T cell population may be supplied by the graft donor rather than the patient.

This clone was observed a few times. This sequence joins TRBV11-3 and TRBJ2-2; 8 bases line up with TRBD2. The CDR3 extends over 15 amino acids. Per germline, CDR1 SGHNT and CDR2 YENEEA. J gave up 5 bases and V 2 bases, and 4 bases lay outside the gene matches. CDR3 bases: TGTGCCAGCAGCTTAACTAGCGGAACAACCGGGGAGCTGTTTTTT. This sequence encodes CASSLTSGTTGELFF.

This clone counts as medium-sized. This chain joins TRBV5-4 and TRBJ2-7; 13 bases agree with TRBD2. Losses at the gene ends were 3 bases for V and 2 bases for J; bases not matched to a gene: 5. The CDR3 has 16 amino acids. Germline values: CDR1 SGHNT, CDR2 YYREEE (reference sequence). As DNA, the CDR3 is TGTGCCAGCAGCTCAGGGGGGACTAGCGGGACCTACGAGCAGTACTTC. Encoded protein: CASSSGGTSGTYEQYF.

The chain employs TRBV11-1 and TRBJ2-2; possible D gene TRBD1, 6 bases. With 7 bases removed from V and 4 bases from J, the gap between germline ends came to 13 bases. The CDR3 totals 14 residues. The germline gives CDR1 SGHAT, CDR2 FQDESV (reference sequence). The CDR3 nucleotides are TGTGCCAGCAACATACAGGGTTCCACCGGGGAGCTGTTTTTT. Its protein is CASNIQGSTGELFF.

This clone is classed as medium-sized. This sequence joins TRBV5-4 and TRBJ2-1; D possibly corresponds to TRBD2 (6 bases). The CDR3 has 12 amino acids. Trimming removed 1 base from V and 9 bases from J, with 8 bases in between. Germline CDR1 and CDR2: SGHNT and YYREEE (reference sequence). The CDR3 region has the DNA TGTGCCAGCAGCTTGACTAGCCGTGAGCAGTTCTTC. Encoded protein: CASSLTSREQFF.

This clone is labeled as medium-sized. The chain combines TRBV28 with TRBJ2-7; D uncertain. From germline, CDR1 is MDHEN and CDR2 SYDVKM. The CDR3 spans 11 residues. Trimming took off 6 bases at V and 4 bases at J, with 7 bases between the two ends. CDR3 DNA: TGTGCCAGCAGCCGTCAGTACGAGCAGTACTTC. Protein: CASSRQYEQYF. The variable domain in full, with the rest retrieved from reference TRBV28 and TRBJ2-7, is DVKVTQSSRYLVKRTGEKVFLECVQDMDHENMFWYRQDPGLGLRLIYFSYDVKMKEKGDIPEGYSVSREKKERFSLILESASTNQTSMYLCASSRQYEQYFGPGTRLTVT.

Notes on this clone: One base separates it from a far larger clone, so it is likely a read error. The identical CDR3 is also encoded by other nucleotide sequences in the sample. V usage is TRBV18 and J usage is TRBJ2-5; D may be TRBD1 (7 bases). Germline CDR1 is KGHSH and CDR2 is LQKENI. CDR3 length: 14 amino acids. DNA of the CDR3: TGTGCAAGCTCACCCCAGCAGGGGGGAGAGACCCAGTACTTC. Protein: CASSPQQGGETQYF.

The chain combines TRBV7-2 with TRBJ1-1; D is unclear. Germline-derived CDR1 and CDR2 are SGHTA and FQGNSA. The germline V and J ends were trimmed by 4 bases and 6 bases, with 9 bases remaining between them. This CDR3 comprises 12 residues. The CDR3 DNA is TGTGCCAGCAGCTCCCTGCTATCTGAAGCTTTCTTT. The encoded protein is CASSSLLSEAFF.

Only a few counts were recorded for this clone. The V call is TRBV7-9, the J call TRBJ2-5, with a tentative D call TRBD2 (7 bases). The closer fit of TRBJ2-7 to the DNA end suggests the J call may be wrong. The germline gives CDR1 SEHNR, CDR2 FQNEAQ (reference sequence). This CDR3 has 16 residues. In DNA, the CDR3 is TGTGCCAGCAGCTTAATAGGGGGGGGACCACGCTCCGAGCAGTACTTC. Translation gives CASSLIGGGPRSEQYF.

J is TRBJ2-2 and V is TRBV28; possibly TRBD2 for D (6 bases). CDR3 length: 17 amino acids. Germline V gene sequence: CDR1 MDHEN, CDR2 SYDVKM. Deletions cut 5 bases from V and 2 bases from J, with 18 bases between. CDR3 bases: TGTGCCAGCAGTCAGAGGAGGGCTAGCGTAAACACCGGGGAGCTGTTTTTT. Translating gives CASSQRRASVNTGELFF.

The rearrangement uses TRBV10-3 and TRBJ1-1; no reliable D call. In germline, CDR1 is ENHRY, CDR2 SYGVKD. This CDR3 region has 15 residues. V was pared by 0 bases and J by 6 bases, with 14 bases between. CDR3 sequence: CAISESGSERSEAFF. CDR3 coding DNA: TGTGCCATCAGTGAGTCTGGCAGCGAGCGATCTGAAGCTTTCTTT.

This clone is labeled large. V is TRBV5-1 and J is TRBJ2-5; D unresolved. Germline V lookup: CDR1 SGHRS, CDR2 YFSETQ. V was clipped by 4 bases and J by 0 bases, with 7 bases between them. This CDR3 contains 13 residues. The CDR3 bases are TGCGCCAGCAGCCCACAGAACCAAGAGACCCAGTACTTC. It yields the protein CASSPQNQETQYF.

Within the sample, this clone is medium-sized (0.01 to 0.1%). The V gene is TRBV19, the J gene TRBJ2-7; no definite D call. V dropped 4 bases and J dropped 6 bases, with 16 bases sitting between them. The CDR3 spans 14 residues. CDR1 and CDR2 (germline): LNHDA, SQIVND (reference sequence). The CDR3 DNA follows: TGTGCCAGTAGTACACACAGCGCTTCTAGCGAGCAGTACTTC. It specifies CASSTHSASSEQYF.

The table lists this clone with a few counts. The rearrangement links TRBV7-9 to TRBJ2-5; 7 bases are shared with TRBD1. In germline, CDR1 is SEHNR, CDR2 FQNEAQ (reference sequence). Trimming cost V 4 bases and J 2 bases; bases outside gene matches: 4. This CDR3 contains 14 residues. In DNA, the CDR3 is TGTGCCAGCAGCTCACGGGACAGACAAGAGACCCAGTACTTC. It specifies CASSSRDRQETQYF.

This clone counts as medium-sized. The chain is built from TRBV5-1 and TRBJ1-1; D possibly corresponds to TRBD1 (5 bases). Germline CDR1 SGHRS, CDR2 YFSETQ. This CDR3 spans 14 amino acids. The germline V and J ends were trimmed by 1 base and 4 bases, with 11 bases remaining between them. CDR3 coding DNA: TGCGCCAGCAGCTTGCAGGGTTCCCTCACTGAAGCTTTCTTT. This translates into CASSLQGSLTEAFF.

This clone is medium-sized (0.01 to 0.1%). The DNA for the CDR3 is TGTGCCAGCAGTTTAGGATCGACAGGACCCTTCAATGAAAAACTGTTTTTT. Amino acids: CASSLGSTGPFNEKLFF. The chain is built from TRBV28 and TRBJ1-4, with a tentative D call TRBD1 (6 bases). The germline V gene has CDR1 MDHEN and CDR2 SYDVKM. CDR3 length equals 17 residues. Trimming removed 2 bases from V and 5 bases from J, with 18 bases in between.

The V gene is TRBV28, the J gene TRBJ2-6; 12 bases are shared with TRBD2. Germline V CDR1 and CDR2: MDHEN, SYDVKM. The J segment lost 1 base and the V segment lost 4 bases, leaving 5 bases of the junction unmatched. This CDR3 is built from 18 residues. This chain's CDR3 is CASSSRLAGASGANVLTF. The CDR3 region has the DNA TGTGCCAGCAGTTCCCGACTAGCGGGAGCTTCTGGGGCCAACGTCCTGACTTTC.

This clone showed up just a few times. The rearrangement links TRBV20-1 to TRBJ2-1; no clear D. Trimming pared 3 bases from V and 5 bases from J, leaving 5 bases between. From germline, CDR1 is DFQATT and CDR2 SNEGSKA (reference sequence). The CDR3 has 11 residues. The CDR3 region is CSASVHNEQFF. Written as DNA, the CDR3 is TGCAGTGCTAGTGTTCACAATGAGCAGTTCTTC.

J is TRBJ1-5 and V is TRBV28, with D possibly TRBD1 on 6 matching bases. In germline, CDR1 is MDHEN, CDR2 SYDVKM. This CDR3 is 15 amino acids long. Trimming removed 6 bases at V and 4 bases at J, with 16 bases between. CDR3 sequence: CASSRGRGVNQPQHF. The CDR3 DNA reads TGTGCCAGCAGCCGGGGGCGAGGGGTAAATCAGCCCCAGCATTTT.

Sample share makes this clone medium-sized (0.01 to 0.1%). This same CDR3 is encoded by further DNA sequences in the sample. This sequence joins TRBV5-1 and TRBJ2-1; D possibly corresponds to TRBD2 (6 bases). Germline CDR1 is SGHRS and CDR2 is YFSETQ. The CDR3 loop spans 15 amino acids. The ends were cut back, 0 bases at V and 2 bases at J, with 9 bases in the middle. CDR3: CASSLAGSTYNEQFF. The DNA of the CDR3 is TGCGCCAGCAGCTTGGCCGGGAGTACCTACAATGAGCAGTTCTTC.

V and J are TRBV28 and TRBJ1-1; 10 bases line up with TRBD1. Germline V gene lookup returns CDR1 MDHEN and CDR2 SYDVKM. Unmatched junction bases numbered 10, after V lost 6 bases and J lost 6 bases. The CDR3 is 15 amino acids. The CDR3 bases are TGTGCCAGCAGACTACCGGGACAGGGGAGCGCTGAAGCTTTCTTT. Encoded protein: CASRLPGQGSAEAFF.

On this clone itself: Other DNA sequences from this sample encode an identical CDR3 as well. The rearrangement uses TRBV19 and TRBJ1-5; D perhaps matches TRBD1 (5 bases). V was pared by 3 bases and J by 7 bases, with 16 bases between. The germline V gene encodes CDR1 LNHDA and CDR2 SQIVND (reference sequence). The CDR3 runs 15 residues. Here the CDR3 reads CASSILAGGGQPQHF. CDR3 in DNA: TGTGCCAGTAGTATTCTCGCGGGGGGTGGGCAGCCCCAGCATTTT.